A selection of T cell receptor beta chains follows, all from one sample in a study of T cells after posttransplantation cyclophosphamide. The assay was immunoSEQ multiplex PCR, and TCRdb's table has in-frame clones only and misses some. This sample yields approximately 4,000 clones, of which roughly 95% are seen a single time; about 0.6% belongs to the top ten. Material for sequencing was naive CD4+ T cells sorted from PBMCs. The receptors come from a man aged 45 to 65. Both conserved end residues are part of each CDR3.

TRBJ2-5	TRBV7-3	CASSSSGTQETQYF
TRBJ2-3	TRBV7-6	CASSLRGGQRTDTQYF
TRBJ2-1	TRBV5-1	CASSPGTGTYNEQFF
TRBJ1-3	TRBV28	CASSLVRGAGNTIYF
TRBJ2-5	TRBV30	CAWSRGPETQYF
TRBJ1-2	TRBV29-1	CSVPVFGQLRGYGYTF
TRBJ2-5	TRBV5-1	CASRRRTGRLQETQYF
TRBJ2-1	TRBV2	CASSEALPHNGQFF
TRBJ2-1	TRBV7-3	CASREGVPTSREFF
TRBJ2-2	TRBV5-4	CASRSGGPYSGELFF
TRBJ1-2	TRBV5-1	CASSRTGVFGYTF
TRBJ2-5	TRBV6-1	CASSVETGGETQYF
TRBJ2-7	TRBV11-3	CASSSSGTGVHEQYF
TRBJ1-2	TRBV2	CASRQIYGYTF
TRBJ1-3	TRBV19	CASSGGPGNTIYF
TRBJ2-3	TRBV28	CASIPPVAGVPDTQYF
TRBJ1-1	TRBV29-1	CSVELTGQTEAFF
TRBJ2-3	TRBV5-1	CASSKTGEDTQYF
TRBJ1-1	TRBV29-1	CSAGQGYTEAFF